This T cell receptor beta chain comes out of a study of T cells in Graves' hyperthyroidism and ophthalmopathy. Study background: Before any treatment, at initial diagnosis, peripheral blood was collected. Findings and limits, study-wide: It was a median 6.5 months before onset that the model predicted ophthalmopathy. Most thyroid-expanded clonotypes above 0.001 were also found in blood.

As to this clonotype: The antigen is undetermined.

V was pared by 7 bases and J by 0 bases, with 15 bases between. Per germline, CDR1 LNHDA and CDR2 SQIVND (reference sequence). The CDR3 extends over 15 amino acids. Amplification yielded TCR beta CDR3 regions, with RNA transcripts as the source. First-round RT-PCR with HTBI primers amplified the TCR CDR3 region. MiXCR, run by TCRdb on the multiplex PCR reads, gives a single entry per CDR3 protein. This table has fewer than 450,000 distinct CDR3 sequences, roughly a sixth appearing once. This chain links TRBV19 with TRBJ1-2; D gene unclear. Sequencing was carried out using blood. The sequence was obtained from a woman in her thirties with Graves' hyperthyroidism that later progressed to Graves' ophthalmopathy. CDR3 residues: CASIRRAEANYGYTF. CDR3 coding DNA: TGTGCCAGTATCCGGCGGGCCGAAGCTAACTATGGCTACACCTTC. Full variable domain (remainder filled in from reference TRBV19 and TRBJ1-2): DGGITQSPKYLFRKEGQNVTLSCEQNLNHDAMYWYRQDPGQGLRLIYYSQIVNDFQKGDIAEGYSVSREKKESFPLTVTSAQKNPTAFYLCASIRRAEANYGYTFGSGTRLTVV.